This T cell receptor beta chain stems from a study of blood T cell repertoires in COVID-19. Study details: From the United States, Italy and Spain came samples of acute and convalescent COVID-19. Sources were T cells, B-cell-depleted T cells, or PBMCs; the material itself was cDNA or gDNA.

Seattle patient enrollment occurred during active infection, with longitudinal follow-up thereafter. Trimming removed 0 bases from V and 6 bases from J, with 23 bases in between. The CDR3 spans 18 residues. The germline V gene has CDR1 MGHRA and CDR2 YSYEKL. In the source study's methods: Nucleated cell number was recorded as an estimate derived from reference gene primer amplification. The repertoire was sequenced with immunoSEQ multiplex PCR; TCRdb's copy has only in-frame clones and lacks some. Clone size and V and J calls were adopted from that table, with D and trimming inferred from the DNA. This sample has 110,000 or so clones; approximately 85% occur once, and the top ten carry more than 5%.

This receptor was taken from a woman aged 55-70 years with COVID-19, enrolled during active disease. The chain carries TRBV4-1 and TRBJ1-1, with TRBD1 as a possible D gene (5 bases). Specimen: peripheral blood. In DNA form, the CDR3 reads TGCGCCAGCAGCCAAGATCGAGGTAGGGCAGGGAACTTAGCTGAAGCTTTCTTT. This encodes CASSQDRGRAGNLAEAFF.